This T cell receptor (beta chain) is from a study of siplizumab effects on memory and regulatory T cells. Findings and limits, study-wide: Naive T cells looked more diverse than memory cells, and they looked like major contributors to the alloresponse. Siplizumab led to significantly less abundant alloreactive sequences that could be traced back to unstimulated CD4+ memory cells. The average Treg-derived proportion among mappable alloreactive CD4+ clones was 65% to 80% with siplizumab versus about 27% in controls.

Note on this clone: The antigen remains undetermined.

Each sample yielded around 9.3 x 10^4 assayed TCR templates. The method was immunoSEQ multiplex PCR; TCRdb's version includes in-frame clones alone and lacks a portion of them. The data show more than 85,000 clones, approximately 90% seen once. V was shortened by 4 bases and J by 0 bases, with 10 bases between the two germline ends. CDR3 length equals 15 residues. Per germline, CDR1 SGHDN and CDR2 FVKESK. V usage is TRBV14 and J usage is TRBJ2-4; D unclear. The TCR was taken from a human donor in good health. The sample was Tregs sorted from blood. CDR3 region: CASSPLGIAKNIQYF. Here the CDR3 DNA reads TGTGCCAGCAGCCCCCTGGGGATAGCCAAAAACATTCAGTACTTC.